The 17 T cell receptor beta chains below all came from one sample that was sequenced in a study of T cell responses to AZD1222 COVID-19 vaccine. Using immunoSEQ multiplex PCR, the repertoire was profiled, and TCRdb retains in-frame clones only, with some absent. The sample holds roughly 180,000 clones, just over 90% seen once. The source material was peripheral blood, sampled on day 0 of AZD1222 vaccination. These receptors came from an adult in good health.

The chain carries TRBV10-3 and TRBJ2-1, with unresolved D. The CDR3 spans 15 residues. V was trimmed by 6 bases and J by 0 bases, leaving 12 bases between them. Germline lookup yields CDR1 ENHRY and CDR2 SYGVKD. CDR3 DNA: TGTGCCATCAGCCCAATGGAGAGCTCCTACAATGAGCAGTTCTTC. Translation: CAISPMESSYNEQFF.

CDR3 DNA: TGTGCCAGCAGCTTTACCCGATCCACTGAAGCTTTCTTT. This codes for CASSFTRSTEAFF. The V call is TRBV7-9, the J call TRBJ1-1, with no clear D. The CDR3 is 13 amino acids. V was shortened by 3 bases and J by 4 bases, with 9 bases between the two germline ends. Germline CDR1 reads SEHNR; CDR2 reads FQNEAQ (reference sequence). The variable domain in full, completed from reference TRBV7-9 and TRBJ1-1, reads DTGVSQNPRHKITKRGQNVTFRCDPISEHNRLYWYRQTLGQGPEFLTYFQNEAQLEKSRLLSDRFSAERPKGSFSTLEIQRTEQGDSAMYLCASSFTRSTEAFFGQGTRLTVV.

J is TRBJ1-2 and V is TRBV7-2, with TRBD1 matching 9 bases. Trimming removed 5 bases from V and 8 bases from J; junction bases left unmatched: 9. Germline-derived CDR1 and CDR2 are SGHTA and FQGNSA. The CDR3 spans 14 residues. The CDR3 nucleotides read TGTGCCAGCAGCAGCGACAGGGGGATTAGGGGCTACACCTTC. Protein product: CASSSDRGIRGYTF.

The rearrangement joins TRBV6-5 to TRBJ1-1; 7 bases map to TRBD1. CDR3 size: 16 residues. V lost 4 bases to trimming and J lost 4 bases; unmatched junction nucleotides: 12. Per the germline V gene, CDR1 is MNHEY and CDR2 is SVGAGI. The CDR3 loop reads CASSSRQTGISTEAFF. For the CDR3, the DNA is TGTGCCAGCAGTTCCCGCCAGACAGGGATTTCCACTGAAGCTTTCTTT.

J is TRBJ1-4 and V is TRBV6-5; D is possibly TRBD1 (5 bases). Trimming pared 7 bases from V and 5 bases from J, leaving 14 bases between. The CDR3 totals 14 residues. Germline V gene sequence: CDR1 MNHEY, CDR2 SVGAGI. The CDR3 DNA follows: TGTGCCAGCACCCCTAGGGGAATGAATGAAAAACTGTTTTTT. Its translation: CASTPRGMNEKLFF.

This clone was detected a few times. The rearrangement joins TRBV2 to TRBJ2-1; 11 nucleotides match TRBD2. CDR3 length equals 15 residues. Germline V gene lookup returns CDR1 SNHLY and CDR2 FYNNEI. With 10 bases clipped from V and 8 bases from J, the junction kept 13 bases outside the gene matches. CDR3 sequence: CATTKAGLAVDEQFF. CDR3 in DNA: TGTGCCACCACGAAGGCGGGACTAGCGGTCGATGAGCAGTTCTTC. Full variable domain (rest looked up from reference TRBV2 and TRBJ2-1): EPEVTQTPSHQVTQMGQEVILRCVPISNHLYFYWYRQILGQKVEFLVSFYNNEISEKSEIFDDQFSVERPDGSNFTLKIRSTKLEDSAMYFCATTKAGLAVDEQFFGPGTRLTVL.

The table lists this clone with a count of one. V is TRBV3-1 (or the pseudogene TRBV3-2) and J is TRBJ1-2; D is perhaps TRBD1 (6 bases). This CDR3 comprises 14 residues. The V and J ends lost 7 bases and 3 bases respectively, with 15 bases between them. Germline-derived CDR1 and CDR2 are LGHDT and YNNKEL (reference sequence). The CDR3 loop reads CASTNDGQYYGYTF. The CDR3 DNA reads TGTGCCAGCACCAATGACGGACAGTACTATGGCTACACCTTC.

The chain is built from TRBV7-2 and TRBJ2-6; D not certain. The germline V gene encodes CDR1 SGHTA and CDR2 FQGNSA. V was shortened by 4 bases and J by 2 bases, with 18 bases between the two germline ends. This CDR3 region has 18 residues. In DNA form, the CDR3 reads TGTGCCAGCAGCTCTAACCCACTCGGAACGACTGGGGCCAACGTCCTGACTTTC. It codes for CASSSNPLGTTGANVLTF.

V gene TRBV29-1 combines with J gene TRBJ1-1; TRBD1 might be the D (6 bases). Per the germline V gene, CDR1 is SQVTM and CDR2 is ANQGSEA. CDR3 length: 13 residues. Trimming took 7 bases from V and 0 from J, leaving 12 bases between them. The CDR3 region is CSALQGLNTEAFF. The CDR3 nucleotides read TGCAGCGCTCTACAGGGCTTGAACACTGAAGCTTTCTTT.

This clone was detected only once. The rearrangement joins TRBV5-4 to TRBJ2-7; 9 nucleotides match TRBD1. Germline trimming cut 6 bases from V and 5 bases from J; bases unmatched to any gene: 9. This CDR3 region has 14 residues. In germline, CDR1 is SGHNT, CDR2 YYREEE (reference sequence). Written as DNA, the CDR3 is TGTGCCAGCACCTCCTCCGGGACAGGGAACGAGCAGTACTTC. This gives the protein CASTSSGTGNEQYF.

V is TRBV11-2 and J is TRBJ2-7; D uncertain. Trimming took 3 bases from V and 6 from J, leaving 9 bases between them. Germline V gene sequence: CDR1 SGHAT, CDR2 FQNNGV. The CDR3 sequence is 12 residues long. This CDR3 reads CASSLVGSEQYF. CDR3 sequence (DNA): TGTGCCAGCAGCTTGGTTGGCTCCGAGCAGTACTTC.

CDR3 protein: CASSPDTSRQTEAFF. The CDR3 nucleotides are TGTGCCAGCTCGCCTGACACTTCCCGACAAACTGAAGCTTTCTTT. The chain couples TRBV18 to TRBJ1-1, with unresolved D. Germline loops: CDR1 KGHSH, CDR2 LQKENI. The CDR3 spans 15 residues. V gave up 6 bases and J gave up 5 bases, with 19 bases separating them.

The chain recombines TRBV19 with TRBJ2-1, with 10 nucleotides matching TRBD2. CDR1 is LNHDA and CDR2 is SQIVND in the germline V gene (reference sequence). CDR3 size: 16 residues. Trimming removed 7 bases from V and 0 bases from J; junction bases left unmatched: 6. In DNA form, the CDR3 reads TGTGCCAGTACCCTTAGCGGGGGGCCCTCCTACAATGAGCAGTTCTTC. Protein: CASTLSGGPSYNEQFF.

The table lists this clone with a count of one. The rearrangement uses TRBV19 and TRBJ1-2, with TRBD1 matching over 9 bases. With 6 bases clipped from V and 8 bases from J, the junction kept 16 bases outside the gene matches. The germline V gene encodes CDR1 LNHDA and CDR2 SQIVND (reference sequence). There are 16 residues in the CDR3. CDR3 in amino acids: CASSQEQGALLGGYTF. CDR3 bases: TGTGCCAGTAGCCAGGAACAGGGGGCGTTACTGGGCGGCTACACCTTC. Full variable domain (rest looked up from reference TRBV19 and TRBJ1-2): DGGITQSPKYLFRKEGQNVTLSCEQNLNHDAMYWYRQDPGQGLRLIYYSQIVNDFQKGDIAEGYSVSREKKESFPLTVTSAQKNPTAFYLCASSQEQGALLGGYTFGSGTRLTVV.

V usage is TRBV4-1 and J usage is TRBJ2-7, with 8 bases aligning to TRBD2. This CDR3 contains 18 residues. V was pared by 1 base and J by 0 bases, with 11 bases of the junction left unmatched. Looked up from germline, CDR1 is MGHRA and CDR2 is YSYEKL. The CDR3 is CASSQAPTSGIISYEQYF. The CDR3, as DNA: TGCGCCAGCAGCCAAGCCCCAACTAGCGGCATAATCTCCTACGAGCAGTACTTC.

The chain joins TRBV4-3 to TRBJ2-7; D assignment may be TRBD1 or TRBD2 (5 bases each). CDR3 length equals 13 residues. CDR1 and CDR2 from the germline V gene are LGHNA and YSLEER. Trimming left V 0 bases short and J 4 bases short, with 7 bases between. The CDR3 sequence is CASSQDGGYEQYF. As DNA, the CDR3 is TGCGCCAGCAGCCAAGATGGGGGATACGAGCAGTACTTC.

This clone was counted between two and nine times. The rearrangement joins TRBV4-1 to TRBJ1-2; unclear D gene. There are 15 residues in the CDR3. Germline CDR1 reads MGHRA; CDR2 reads YSYEKL. Deletions cut 0 bases from V and 4 bases from J, with 12 bases between. The CDR3 region has the DNA TGCGCCAGCAGCCAAGATCGGACCAGCCTCTATGGCTACACCTTC. Its protein is CASSQDRTSLYGYTF.